The 32 T cell receptor beta chains presented below share a single source sample, sequenced in a study of STAT3 mutations in large granular lymphocyte leukemia. Study-level points and caveats: Every T-LGLL patient had at least one immunodominant TCRbeta clonotype.

No antigen is known for these receptors. Clones were read by immunoSEQ multiplex PCR, and TCRdb kept only the in-frame ones, dropping some. The data hold about 42,000 clones, with about three quarters observed a single time. The sequenced sample was PBMCs. The origin of the receptors is a human donor with T large granular lymphocyte leukemia. Some clones in this sample may be carry-over from other donors' samples.

The chain recombines TRBV5-1 with TRBJ1-1; a weak D match, TRBD1 (6 bases). This CDR3 has 13 amino acids. V lost 0 bases, J lost 6 bases, and 9 bases lay in between. Germline assignment: CDR1 SGHRS and CDR2 YFSETQ. CDR3 DNA sequence: TGCGCCAGCAGCTTGGCGGGGGCCCCTGAAGCTTTCTTT. Its translation: CASSLAGAPEAFF.

CDR3 nucleotide sequence: TGTGCCAGTAGGGATAGGGGCACCTCCTACAATGAGCAGTTCTTC. Protein product: CASRDRGTSYNEQFF. The chain carries TRBV19 and TRBJ2-1; D is perhaps TRBD1 (5 bases). The V gene lost 6 bases and the J gene lost 0 bases, with 12 bases spanning the gap. The CDR3 spans 15 residues. Looked up from germline, CDR1 is LNHDA and CDR2 is SQIVND (reference sequence).

This sequence joins TRBV29-1 and TRBJ1-1; perhaps TRBD1 as D (6 bases). The CDR3 length is 15 residues. V shed 0 bases and J shed 6 bases, with 17 bases lying between them. Germline values: CDR1 SQVTM, CDR2 ANQGSEA. The CDR3 bases are TGCAGCGTTGAAGAACTTATAAGGGGGAGGGCTGAAGCTTTCTTT. This sequence encodes CSVEELIRGRAEAFF.

The chain has TRBV7-9 and TRBJ2-5, with D unclear. The germline V gene has CDR1 SEHNR and CDR2 FQNEAQ (reference sequence). Between the trimmed V and J ends, which lost 5 bases and 5 bases, there was a span of 9 bases. The CDR3 extends over 12 amino acids. CDR3 bases: TGTGCCAGCAGCCGGGTTTCGGAGACCCAGTACTTC. Translating gives CASSRVSETQYF.

This clone was seen a single time. The rearrangement uses TRBV5-1 and TRBJ2-1, with 10 bases identical to TRBD1. The CDR3 contains 16 residues. The V and J ends lost 4 bases and 3 bases, in that order; junction bases with no gene match: 7. In germline, CDR1 is SGHRS, CDR2 YFSETQ. CDR3 amino acids: CASSGGTGEYYNEQFF. The CDR3 DNA reads as TGCGCCAGCAGCGGAGGGACAGGGGAGTACTACAATGAGCAGTTCTTC.

This chain links TRBV28 with TRBJ1-6; D gene unclear. Germline V gene sequence: CDR1 MDHEN, CDR2 SYDVKM. V was trimmed by 10 bases and J by 1 base, leaving 11 bases between them. This CDR3 has 14 amino acids. As DNA, the CDR3 is TGTGCCACCCGGTGGGGATCCTATAATTCACCCCTCCACTTT. Translated: CATRWGSYNSPLHF. Combining the CDR3 with reference TRBV28 and TRBJ1-6 gives the whole variable domain DVKVTQSSRYLVKRTGEKVFLECVQDMDHENMFWYRQDPGLGLRLIYFSYDVKMKEKGDIPEGYSVSREKKERFSLILESASTNQTSMYLCATRWGSYNSPLHFGNGTRLTVT.

The chain combines TRBV2 with TRBJ2-7, with 11 positions matching TRBD2. This CDR3 spans 17 amino acids. The V segment lost 5 bases and the J segment 0 bases; nucleotides outside the gene matches: 9. CDR1 and CDR2 (germline): SNHLY, FYNNEI. DNA for the CDR3: TGTGCCAGCAGTTGGGGCGTAGCGGGGGGGCCCTCCTACGAGCAGTACGTC. Amino acid sequence: CASSWGVAGGPSYEQYV.

The chain is built from TRBV6-5 and TRBJ1-2; the D gene is possibly TRBD1 (5 bases). V lost 5 bases, J lost 2 bases, and 15 bases lay in between. The CDR3 runs to 15 residues. CDR1 and CDR2 from the germline V gene are MNHEY and SVGAGI. The CDR3 is CASSRPGIPNYGYTF. CDR3 DNA sequence: TGTGCCAGCAGTCGCCCAGGGATCCCAAACTATGGCTACACCTTC.

The genes are TRBV5-1 and TRBJ1-1; 7 nucleotides match TRBD1. From germline, CDR1 is SGHRS and CDR2 YFSETQ. J lost 8 bases, V lost 1 base, and 11 bases had no gene match. CDR3 length: 15 amino acids. The CDR3 sequence: CASSLRGWDSEEAFF. DNA for the CDR3: TGCGCCAGCAGCTTGAGAGGGTGGGACAGCGAGGAAGCTTTCTTT.

The chain joins TRBV18 to TRBJ1-2; D gene unclear. This CDR3 spans 14 amino acids. V gave up 3 bases and J gave up 2 bases, with 10 bases separating them. CDR1 and CDR2 from the germline V gene are KGHSH and LQKENI. CDR3 protein: CASSPLRENYGYTF. The CDR3 coding sequence is TGTGCCAGCTCACCTTTGAGGGAAAACTATGGCTACACCTTC.

The rearrangement joins TRBV13 to TRBJ2-7; D is possibly TRBD1 (5 bases). V shed 6 bases and J shed 3 bases, with 9 bases lying between them. Looked up from germline, CDR1 is PRHDT and CDR2 is FYEKMQ (reference sequence). CDR3 length: 12 residues. As DNA, the CDR3 is TGTGCCAGCAGTGGCAGGGACTACGAGCAGTACTTC. Translated: CASSGRDYEQYF.

The chain links TRBV4-3 to TRBJ2-2, with D hard to call. The germline gives CDR1 LGHNA, CDR2 YSLEER. Trimming stripped 1 base from V and 5 bases from J, with 8 bases between. CDR3 size: 14 residues. CDR3 DNA: TGCGCCAGCAGCCAAGGACCAACTACCGGGGAGCTGTTTTTT. This gives the protein CASSQGPTTGELFF.

This clone has a handful of counts. The chain has TRBV4-2 and TRBJ2-7, with D uncertain. Deletions cut 0 bases from V and 2 bases from J, with 11 bases between. The CDR3 runs 15 residues. Germline V gene data show CDR1 as LGHNA and CDR2 as YNFKEQ. The CDR3 reads CASSQEENGPYEQYF. CDR3 DNA: TGTGCCAGCAGCCAAGAGGAGAACGGTCCCTACGAGCAGTACTTC.

The chain uses TRBV20-1 and TRBJ1-1; D ambiguous. Trimming cost V 6 bases and J 3 bases, with 8 bases left between them. Looked up from germline, CDR1 is DFQATT and CDR2 is SNEGSKA (reference sequence). The CDR3 is 11 residues long. CDR3 residues: CSAQHHTEAFF. The CDR3 bases are TGCAGTGCCCAGCACCACACTGAAGCTTTCTTT.

The chain is built from TRBV5-1 and TRBJ2-2; perhaps TRBD1 as D (6 bases). The germline V gene encodes CDR1 SGHRS and CDR2 YFSETQ. V was cut by 1 base and J by 4 bases, with 8 bases left in between. This CDR3 has 14 residues. The DNA of the CDR3 is TGCGCCAGCAGCTTGACAGGGCCCACCGGGGAGCTGTTTTTT. Its translation: CASSLTGPTGELFF.

The genes are TRBV29-1 and TRBJ2-3, with 11 bases fitting TRBD2. This CDR3 contains 17 residues. The trim removed 1 base at V and 2 bases at J, leaving 8 bases unmatched. CDR1 is SQVTM, CDR2 ANQGSEA, per germline. Here the CDR3 reads CSVEGPGTSGYTDTQYF. The CDR3, as DNA: TGCAGCGTTGAAGGCCCGGGGACTAGCGGTTACACAGATACGCAGTATTTT.

This clone was counted once. The genes are TRBV4-2 and TRBJ2-5, with D perhaps matching TRBD2 (5 bases). There are 15 residues in the CDR3. Trimming took off 4 bases at V and 3 bases at J, with 15 bases between the two ends. Germline CDR1 LGHNA, CDR2 YNFKEQ. The CDR3 DNA is TGTGCCAGCAGCCTCGTTCTAGCCCCCAAAGAGACCCAGTACTTC. Amino acids: CASSLVLAPKETQYF.

The chain combines TRBV11-2 with TRBJ2-7; D ambiguous. CDR1 is SGHAT, CDR2 FQNNGV, per germline. This CDR3 spans 12 amino acids. Between the trimmed V and J ends, which lost 5 bases and 4 bases, there was a span of 9 bases. CDR3 coding DNA: TGTGCCAGCAGCGACCTCGGTTACGAGCAGTACGTC. This codes for CASSDLGYEQYV.

V gene TRBV4-3 combines with J gene TRBJ2-2; D gene ambiguous. Germline V lookup: CDR1 LGHNA, CDR2 YSLEER. The CDR3 spans 14 residues. With 1 base removed from V and 5 bases from J, the gap between germline ends came to 8 bases. DNA of the CDR3: TGCGCCAGCAGCCAAGGCTCCGGAACCGGGGAGCTGTTTTTT. It specifies CASSQGSGTGELFF.

The chain links TRBV28 to TRBJ1-1; D gene ambiguous. The CDR3 sequence is 12 residues long. V dropped 7 bases and J dropped 1 base, with 7 bases sitting between them. The germline CDR1 and CDR2 sequences are MDHEN and SYDVKM. CDR3 coding DNA: TGTGCCAGCAAGGAAGAGAACACTGAAGCTTTCTTT. It yields the protein CASKEENTEAFF.

V and J are TRBV7-9 and TRBJ1-2; D call uncertain. CDR1 is SEHNR and CDR2 is FQNEAQ in the germline V gene (reference sequence). Trimming stripped 8 bases from V and 3 bases from J, with 7 bases between. CDR3 length: 11 residues. CDR3 in amino acids: CASGADYGYTF. The DNA of the CDR3 is TGTGCCAGCGGCGCAGACTATGGCTACACCTTC.

The chain combines TRBV6-5 with TRBJ2-2, with unresolved D. The germline V and J ends were trimmed by 2 bases and 4 bases, with 5 bases remaining between them. The CDR3 has 13 amino acids. Germline CDR1 and CDR2: MNHEY and SVGAGI. CDR3 DNA: TGTGCCAGCAGTTACGGGATCACCGGGGAGCTGTTTTTT. It encodes CASSYGITGELFF.

V usage is TRBV5-1 and J usage is TRBJ1-3; a possible D gene is TRBD1 (6 bases). Germline assignment: CDR1 SGHRS and CDR2 YFSETQ. V lost 6 bases to trimming and J lost 6 bases, with 13 bases between them. CDR3 length equals 13 residues. The CDR3 sequence is CASNFEGENTIYF. The CDR3 DNA reads TGCGCCAGCAATTTCGAGGGGGAAAACACCATATATTTT.

The V gene is TRBV7-8, the J gene TRBJ1-6; unclear D gene. Trimming removed 1 base at V and 11 bases at J, with 9 bases between. Germline values: CDR1 SGHVS, CDR2 FQNEAQ. CDR3 size: 13 residues. CDR3 sequence: CASSLGGLAPLHF. The CDR3 DNA sequence: TGTGCCAGCAGCTTAGGGGGTTTGGCACCCCTCCACTTT.

The rearrangement links TRBV6-5 to TRBJ1-1; TRBD1 aligns across 9 bases. Germline V CDR1 and CDR2: MNHEY, SVGAGI. There are 15 residues in the CDR3. V lost 6 bases, J lost 3 bases, and 8 bases stayed unmatched. In DNA form, the CDR3 reads TGTGCCAGCAGACCCACATGGACAGGGGACACTGAAGCTTTCTTT. Its protein is CASRPTWTGDTEAFF.

J is TRBJ2-7 and V is TRBV19; 12 bases are a match to TRBD2. Unmatched junction bases numbered 6, after V lost 10 bases and J lost 5 bases. Germline CDR1 reads LNHDA; CDR2 reads SQIVND (reference sequence). The CDR3 totals 13 residues. CDR3 region: CATSGGAVDEQYF. The CDR3, as DNA: TGTGCCACTAGCGGGGGGGCGGTCGACGAGCAGTACTTC.

Here the CDR3 reads CASSPQGAAGNTIYF. The CDR3 nucleotides read TGTGCCAGCAGTCCACAGGGAGCGGCTGGAAACACCATATATTTT. V and J are TRBV6-1 and TRBJ1-3; the D gene is possibly TRBD1 (6 bases). The ends were cut back, 5 bases at V and 2 bases at J, with 13 bases in the middle. The CDR3 sequence is 15 residues long. The germline gives CDR1 MNHNS, CDR2 SASEGT.

This clone appeared once. The V and J genes are TRBV28 and TRBJ1-5; 8 bases fit TRBD1. Germline V gene sequence: CDR1 MDHEN, CDR2 SYDVKM. After removal of 8 bases from V and 4 bases from J, the junction contained 4 bases not matched to a gene. The CDR3 loop spans 13 amino acids. The CDR3, as DNA: TGTGCCAGCTGGACAGGGATTAATCAGCCCCAGCATTTT. Its protein product is CASWTGINQPQHF.

V is TRBV4-1 and J is TRBJ2-7; weak D call: TRBD2 (7 bases). The CDR3 has 15 amino acids. The V gene lost 4 bases and the J gene lost 7 bases, with 20 bases spanning the gap. Germline assignment: CDR1 MGHRA and CDR2 YSYEKL. The CDR3 spells CASSPRIGGLGEQYF. In nucleotides, the CDR3 is TGCGCCAGCAGCCCTCGAATCGGGGGGCTAGGTGAGCAGTACTTC.

The rearrangement links TRBV5-1 to TRBJ2-7; D is possibly TRBD2 (6 bases). V lost 1 base and J lost 5, with 13 bases in between. The CDR3 contains 14 residues. The germline V gene encodes CDR1 SGHRS and CDR2 YFSETQ. In DNA, the CDR3 is TGCGCCAGCAGCTTGCTTCCGGGGGTGAACGAGCAGTACTTC. As protein: CASSLLPGVNEQYF.

This clone showed up just once. The chain carries TRBV9 and TRBJ2-3; 10 bases agree with TRBD2. V shed 0 bases, J shed 0 bases, and the junction held 13 bases outside the gene matches. The CDR3 has 20 amino acids. Germline CDR1 reads SGDLS; CDR2 reads YYNGEE. DNA of the CDR3: TGTGCCAGCAGCGTAGAGCTAGCGGGGGTTCCCCCTTCTAGCACAGATACGCAGTATTTT. This encodes CASSVELAGVPPSSTDTQYF.

V gene TRBV30 combines with J gene TRBJ1-1; 10 positions match TRBD1. Germline loops: CDR1 GTSNPN, CDR2 SVGIG (reference sequence). The CDR3 runs to 17 residues. V shed 2 bases, J shed 4 bases, and the junction held 13 bases outside the gene matches. CDR3 in amino acids: CAWSIKDRGYWGTEAFF. DNA of the CDR3: TGTGCCTGGAGTATTAAGGACAGGGGGTATTGGGGCACTGAAGCTTTCTTT.